This passage covers 32 T cell receptor beta chains from one sample sequenced in a study of cytomegalovirus exposure and HLA in healthy donors. PCR amplification relied on 60 Vbeta primers (plus 13 Jbeta primers). Generated by immunoSEQ multiplex PCR, the TCRdb table keeps only in-frame clones and is missing some. The repertoire table contains roughly 190,000 clones. Sequenced material: PBMCs. These receptors all come from a woman younger than 35 in good health and CMV-seropositive.

The chain uses TRBV10-3 and TRBJ1-2; 8 bases line up with TRBD1. Germline V gene lookup returns CDR1 ENHRY and CDR2 SYGVKD. J was trimmed by 4 bases and V by 2 bases; bases with no gene match: 12. CDR3 length equals 17 residues. CDR3 region: CAISERNPTGDGYGYTF. CDR3 DNA: TGTGCCATCAGTGAGCGAAACCCGACAGGGGATGGCTATGGCTACACCTTC.

The CDR3 bases are TGTGCCAGCAGCCCGGAACAGGGGGCAACTAATGAAAAACTGTTTTTT. It translates to CASSPEQGATNEKLFF. The V gene is TRBV9, the J gene TRBJ1-4, with TRBD1 identical over 8 bases. Germline lookup yields CDR1 SGDLS and CDR2 YYNGEE. Germline trimming cut 4 bases from V and 0 bases from J; bases unmatched to any gene: 5. This CDR3 comprises 16 residues.

The J gene is TRBJ1-4, the V gene TRBV5-1; D remains ambiguous. Between the trimmed V and J ends, which lost 0 bases and 14 bases, there was a span of 14 bases. Germline loops: CDR1 SGHRS, CDR2 YFSETQ. The CDR3 length is 13 residues. The CDR3 DNA reads as TGCGCCAGCAGCTTGGACGACACTTCACGGCTGTTTTTT. It codes for CASSLDDTSRLFF.

The V gene is TRBV7-8, the J gene TRBJ2-7; 8 nucleotides line up with TRBD2. CDR3 size: 19 residues. Germline-derived CDR1 and CDR2 are SGHVS and FQNEAQ. The junction had 14 bases not matched to a gene; V was cut back by 1 base and J by 0 bases. The CDR3 loop reads CASSLESLALAGDSYEQYF. In DNA, the CDR3 is TGTGCCAGCAGCTTAGAATCCTTAGCCCTAGCGGGTGACTCCTACGAGCAGTACTTC.

The gene calls are TRBV5-1 and TRBJ2-5; TRBD2 matches 14 bases. The V gene's germline CDR1 is SGHRS and CDR2 YFSETQ. V shed 0 bases, J shed 1 base, and the junction held 2 bases outside the gene matches. The CDR3 has 17 residues. The CDR3 region has the DNA TGCGCCAGCAGCTTGGGGGGGACTAGCGGGGGCCAAGAGACCCAGTACTTC. Encoded protein: CASSLGGTSGGQETQYF. The full variable domain, with the rest looked up from reference TRBV5-1 and TRBJ2-5, is KAGVTQTPRYLIKTRGQQVTLSCSPISGHRSVSWYQQTPGQGLQFLFEYFSETQRNKGNFPGRFSGRQFSNSRSEMNVSTLELGDSALYLCASSLGGTSGGQETQYFGPGTRLLVL.

V is TRBV7-2 and J is TRBJ2-7, with 11 nucleotides matching TRBD1. CDR1 is SGHTA, CDR2 FQGNSA, per germline. The CDR3 spans 15 residues. V shed 6 bases and J 7 bases; nucleotides not matched to a gene: 11. The CDR3, as DNA: TGTGCCAGCAGTCCCCCCGGACAGGGGGCTGGTGAGCAGTACTTC. Translating it yields CASSPPGQGAGEQYF.

The chain couples TRBV14 to TRBJ2-2; D uncertain. Looked up from germline, CDR1 is SGHDN and CDR2 is FVKESK. The germline V and J ends were trimmed by 6 bases and 5 bases, with 4 bases remaining between them. There are 11 residues in the CDR3. CDR3 coding DNA: TGTGCCAGCAGTCGGACCGGGGAGCTGTTTTTT. The encoded protein is CASSRTGELFF.

The chain is built from TRBV7-3 and TRBJ2-6; tentative D call: TRBD1 (6 bases). The length of the CDR3 is 15 residues. Trimming took 5 bases from V and 4 from J, leaving 12 bases between them. Germline V gene lookup returns CDR1 SGHTA and CDR2 FQGTGA. The CDR3 spells CASSIGGAGANVLTF. In nucleotides, the CDR3 is TGTGCCAGCAGCATTGGGGGCGCCGGGGCCAACGTCCTGACTTTC.

The chain is built from TRBV5-1 and TRBJ1-3; 11 nucleotides agree with TRBD1. The V gene's germline CDR1 is SGHRS and CDR2 YFSETQ. V trimming: 4 bases; J trimming: 2 bases; junction bases outside the gene matches: 2. The CDR3 consists of 15 residues. CDR3 sequence (DNA): TGCGCCAGCAGCGTGGGACAGGGGGCTGGAAACACCATATATTTT. This gives the protein CASSVGQGAGNTIYF.

The chain carries TRBV16 and TRBJ2-7; 11 bases align to TRBD1. Germline lookup yields CDR1 KGHSY and CDR2 FQNENV. This CDR3 has 15 amino acids. The V and J ends lost 2 bases and 5 bases, in that order; junction bases with no gene match: 5. CDR3 sequence (DNA): TGTGCCAGCAGCCAACGGACAGGGGGCGCAGACGAGCAGTACTTC. Its translation is CASSQRTGGADEQYF.

The V gene is TRBV5-1, the J gene TRBJ2-1; TRBD2 is a possible D gene (6 bases). V dropped 3 bases and J dropped 5 bases, with 9 bases sitting between them. This CDR3 region has 13 residues. The germline gives CDR1 SGHRS, CDR2 YFSETQ. CDR3 in amino acids: CASSSRLDNEQFF. The CDR3 DNA sequence: TGCGCCAGCAGCTCCAGACTAGACAATGAGCAGTTCTTC.

CDR3 sequence (DNA): TGCGCCAGCAGCTTGGATGTGGAGGACCCCTCCTACGAGCAGTACTTC. Translating it yields CASSLDVEDPSYEQYF. The genes are TRBV5-1 and TRBJ2-7; maybe TRBD2 (5 bases). Germline V lookup: CDR1 SGHRS, CDR2 YFSETQ. There are 16 residues in the CDR3. Trimming took 0 bases from V and 0 from J, leaving 13 bases between them.

J is TRBJ1-1 and V is TRBV14; D perhaps matches TRBD1 (6 bases). V lost 10 bases and J 1 base, leaving 16 bases between the germline ends. Germline V gene lookup returns CDR1 SGHDN and CDR2 FVKESK. CDR3 length: 14 residues. The DNA for the CDR3 is TGTGCCATCCTTACAGGGACCTCGAACACTGAAGCTTTCTTT. This encodes CAILTGTSNTEAFF.

The chain employs TRBV19 and TRBJ2-1, with TRBD2 matching over 7 bases. The CDR3 runs to 15 residues. The junction had 5 bases not matched to a gene; V was cut back by 6 bases and J by 0 bases. Per the germline V gene, CDR1 is LNHDA and CDR2 is SQIVND (reference sequence). CDR3 residues: CASSGGKLSYNEQFF. The CDR3 nucleotides read TGTGCCAGTAGCGGGGGGAAACTCTCCTACAATGAGCAGTTCTTC.

In DNA form, the CDR3 reads TGTGCCTGGAGTGGCGGTGGGCGGCTAGCGGGATCCTACAATGAGCAGTTCTTC. Translating it yields CAWSGGGRLAGSYNEQFF. This chain uses TRBV30 with TRBJ2-1, with 9 nucleotides matching TRBD2. The CDR3 is 18 residues long. Germline assignment: CDR1 GTSNPN and CDR2 SVGIG (reference sequence). J was trimmed by 1 base and V by 1 base; bases with no gene match: 11.

CDR3: CASSRDSAVDTIYF. DNA of the CDR3: TGCGCCAGCAGCCGGGACAGTGCCGTGGACACCATATATTTT. The genes are TRBV10-1 and TRBJ1-3; 7 bases fit TRBD1. Trimming took 6 bases from V and 8 from J; bases not matched to a gene: 10. This CDR3 is 14 amino acids long. Germline lookup yields CDR1 WNHNN and CDR2 SYGVQD (reference sequence).

The chain carries TRBV19 and TRBJ1-5; 7 bases line up with TRBD1. Germline lookup yields CDR1 LNHDA and CDR2 SQIVND (reference sequence). Trimming took 5 bases from V and 2 from J; bases not matched to a gene: 12. This CDR3 is built from 17 residues. For the CDR3, the DNA is TGTGCCAGTAGTGCCAATAGACAGGGTCTTGGCAATCAGCCCCAGCATTTT. The encoded protein is CASSANRQGLGNQPQHF.

The chain is built from TRBV12-5 and TRBJ2-5; D gene unclear. The CDR3 totals 10 residues. Trimming removed 6 bases at V and 5 bases at J, with 4 bases between. Germline loops: CDR1 LGHNT, CDR2 FRNRAP. This chain's CDR3 is CASGEETQYF. In DNA, the CDR3 is TGTGCTAGTGGCGAGGAGACCCAGTACTTC.

The chain uses TRBV5-1 and TRBJ2-2, with TRBD1 matching 9 bases. Per the germline V gene, CDR1 is SGHRS and CDR2 is YFSETQ. This CDR3 contains 16 residues. Unmatched junction bases numbered 9, after V lost 4 bases and J lost 5 bases. The CDR3 reads CASSPFATGGTGELFF. The CDR3 coding sequence is TGCGCCAGCAGCCCCTTCGCGACAGGGGGAACCGGGGAGCTGTTTTTT.

The rearrangement joins TRBV11-3 to TRBJ2-3; 11 bases agree with TRBD2. CDR3 length: 14 residues. The ends lost 4 bases at V and 6 bases at J; junction bases unmatched: 3. CDR1 SGHNT and CDR2 YENEEA come from the germline V gene. CDR3 sequence: CASSSASGGDTQYF. The CDR3 DNA follows: TGTGCCAGCAGCTCCGCTAGCGGGGGGGATACGCAGTATTTT.

This chain uses TRBV5-1 with TRBJ2-2, with D perhaps TRBD1 (5 bases). CDR1 SGHRS and CDR2 YFSETQ come from the germline V gene. V was shortened by 5 bases and J by 0 bases, with 11 bases between the two germline ends. The CDR3 has 15 residues. Here the CDR3 reads CASRAGPANTGELFF. The CDR3 DNA sequence: TGCGCCAGCAGGGCAGGGCCTGCGAACACCGGGGAGCTGTTTTTT.

The chain employs TRBV9 and TRBJ2-7; possibly TRBD1 for D (6 bases). This CDR3 is built from 14 residues. Trimming left V 4 bases short and J 2 bases short, with 13 bases between. Germline CDR1 SGDLS, CDR2 YYNGEE. The CDR3 region has the DNA TGTGCCAGCAGCCCCCGGGACAACCCCTACGAGCAGTACTTC. This codes for CASSPRDNPYEQYF.

The CDR3, as DNA: TGCAGTGCTATAACGGGGGAGACCCAGTACTTC. This sequence encodes CSAITGETQYF. The J gene is TRBJ2-5, the V gene TRBV20-1, with D possibly matching TRBD2 (5 bases). CDR3 length: 11 amino acids. Trimming stripped 4 bases from V and 5 bases from J, with 8 bases between. The germline gives CDR1 DFQATT, CDR2 SNEGSKA (reference sequence).

The V and J genes are TRBV7-3 and TRBJ2-7; D is uncertain. V dropped 5 bases and J dropped 2 bases, with 13 bases sitting between them. Germline values: CDR1 SGHTA, CDR2 FQGTGA. The CDR3 totals 14 residues. CDR3 protein: CASSLQTVTYEQYF. The CDR3 nucleotides read TGTGCCAGCAGCCTACAAACAGTCACCTACGAGCAGTACTTC.

The chain links TRBV4-2 to TRBJ2-2; TRBD2 agrees at 10 bases. The V gene's germline CDR1 is LGHNA and CDR2 YNFKEQ. With 4 bases clipped from V and 5 bases from J, the junction kept 7 bases outside the gene matches. The CDR3 length is 16 residues. The CDR3 here is CASSLKRGGLTGELFF. In nucleotides, the CDR3 is TGTGCCAGCAGCCTCAAGCGGGGGGGCCTGACCGGGGAGCTGTTTTTT.

The V and J genes are TRBV6-1 and TRBJ2-3, with D unclear. V lost 2 bases to trimming and J lost 6 bases, with 9 bases between them. This CDR3 contains 13 residues. The V gene's germline CDR1 is MNHNS and CDR2 SASEGT. CDR3 nucleotide sequence: TGTGCCAGCAGTGAACAACGGGTGGATACGCAGTATTTT. This sequence encodes CASSEQRVDTQYF.

The V gene is TRBV6-5, the J gene TRBJ2-5; 7 nucleotides agree with TRBD1. With the DNA end fitting TRBJ2-7 better, the J assignment may be wrong. This CDR3 contains 13 residues. Per germline, CDR1 MNHEY and CDR2 SVGAGI. The CDR3 coding sequence is TGTGCCAGCTCCACAGGGGCCTCCTACGAGCAGTACTTC. Its protein is CASSTGASYEQYF.

The CDR3 spells CASSFRGGRVEAFF. The CDR3 nucleotides are TGTGCCAGCAGTTTCCGCGGGGGGCGTGTAGAAGCTTTCTTT. The chain links TRBV27 to TRBJ1-1; maybe TRBD1 (6 bases). Per germline, CDR1 MNHEY and CDR2 SMNVEV (reference sequence). The V and J ends lost 3 bases and 8 bases respectively, with 16 bases between them. This CDR3 has 14 residues.

V is TRBV6-1 and J is TRBJ2-3; 8 bases line up with TRBD2. The ends lost 2 bases at V and 3 bases at J; junction bases unmatched: 7. Per the germline V gene, CDR1 is MNHNS and CDR2 is SASEGT. The CDR3 has 16 residues. The CDR3 reads CASSESSGGGTDTQYF. In nucleotides, the CDR3 is TGTGCCAGCAGTGAATCCAGCGGGGGAGGGACAGATACGCAGTATTTT.

The rearrangement joins TRBV6-5 to TRBJ1-5; TRBD1 matches at 7 bases. Germline lookup yields CDR1 MNHEY and CDR2 SVGAGI. V lost 0 bases and J lost 9; bases outside the gene matches: 5. This CDR3 has 14 amino acids. The CDR3 protein is CASSYSRDSTPQHF. In DNA form, the CDR3 reads TGTGCCAGCAGTTACTCCCGGGACAGTACGCCCCAGCATTTT.

The rearrangement joins TRBV18 to TRBJ2-3; D possibly corresponds to TRBD2 (6 bases). This CDR3 spans 16 amino acids. The V gene's germline CDR1 is KGHSH and CDR2 LQKENI. V was trimmed by 3 bases and J by 0 bases, leaving 13 bases between them. CDR3 loop: CASSPGTPASTDTQYF. The CDR3, as DNA: TGTGCCAGCTCACCCGGGACTCCCGCTAGCACAGATACGCAGTATTTT.

The chain uses TRBV7-2 and TRBJ1-1; D gene unclear. This CDR3 comprises 10 residues. Germline CDR1 is SGHTA and CDR2 is FQGNSA. The V gene lost 7 bases and the J gene lost 8 bases, with 8 bases spanning the gap. This chain's CDR3 is CASTSSEAFF. CDR3 DNA sequence: TGTGCCAGCACCTCCTCGGAAGCTTTCTTT. The full variable domain, with the rest looked up from reference TRBV7-2 and TRBJ1-1, is GAGVSQSPSNKVTEKGKDVELRCDPISGHTALYWYRQSLGQGLEFLIYFQGNSAPDKSGLPSDRFSAERTGGSVSTLTIQRTQQEDSAVYLCASTSSEAFFGQGTRLTVV.